One and the same sample provided the 20 T cell receptor beta chains below, sequenced in a study of blood T cells in healthy people across ages. The use of a sample-barcoded 5' primer and a J-beta primer mix characterized a second PCR of roughly 6 to 11 cycles. TCRdb redid the calling of the 5' RACE reads with MiXCR, one entry per CDR3 protein. The sample has some 1.5 million distinct CDR3 sequences; roughly 27% are singletons. Material for sequencing was blood. The origin of the receptors is a woman between 25 and 40 years old in good health.

This clonotype was counted at least ten times. This chain connects TRBV5-5 to TRBJ2-7; TRBD2 matches at 7 bases. Germline CDR1 is SGHKS and CDR2 is YYEKEE (reference sequence). CDR3 size: 14 residues. V was pared by 2 bases and J by 6 bases, with 8 bases of the junction left unmatched. The CDR3 spells CASSLAGPYPEQYF. The CDR3 nucleotides are TGTGCCAGCAGCTTAGCGGGACCCTATCCCGAGCAGTACTTC.

This chain joins TRBV12-3 or TRBV12-4 and TRBJ2-2; 10 bases map to TRBD2. The V and J ends lost 3 bases and 16 bases, in that order; junction bases with no gene match: 14. This CDR3 has 15 residues. Here the CDR3 DNA reads TGTGCCAGCAGTTTTGCTAGCGGGAGAGGCGGGGAGGAGTTTTTT. Translating it yields CASSFASGRGGEEFF.

The CDR3 nucleotides are TGCAGTGCTAGTTCGGTCGGGGGGTCCGGGACATCCTACTACGAGCAGTACTTC. It is translated as CSASSVGGSGTSYYEQYF. V usage is TRBV20-1 and J usage is TRBJ2-7; D perhaps matches TRBD2 (7 bases). The CDR3 runs 18 residues. V gave up 3 bases and J gave up 3 bases, with 27 bases separating them. Per germline, CDR1 DFQATT and CDR2 SNEGSKA (reference sequence).

As concerns this clonotype: The junction shows a germline mismatch at one end, possibly a read error. The chain uses TRBV4-1 and TRBJ2-7, with TRBD1 matching 9 bases. The J call is uncertain, as TRBJ2-5 better fits the DNA end. CDR1 is MGHRA and CDR2 is YSYEKL in the germline V gene. CDR3 size: 15 residues. CDR3 sequence reads: CASNQVGTGPETQYF. The CDR3 region has the DNA TGCGCCAGCAACCAAGTTGGGACAGGGCCAGAGACCCAGTACTTC.

This clonotype was counted a few times. The chain links TRBV11-2 to TRBJ2-5; D unclear. Germline V CDR1 and CDR2: SGHAT, FQNNGV. This CDR3 contains 15 residues. Trimming took 1 base from V and 3 from J, leaving 12 bases between them. Written as DNA, the CDR3 is TGTGCCAGCAGCTTAGCCGGTCCTTTGAAAGAGACCCAGTACTTC. Translation gives CASSLAGPLKETQYF.

In this sample, this clonotype turned up a few times. The rearrangement links TRBV29-1 to TRBJ2-3; the D is unclear. The CDR3 extends over 13 amino acids. Germline values: CDR1 SQVTM, CDR2 ANQGSEA. The ends were cut back, 3 bases at V and 5 bases at J, with 12 bases in the middle. As DNA, the CDR3 is TGCAGCGTTGACAAAGTCAGATTAGATACGCAGTATTTT. Its translation is CSVDKVRLDTQYF.

This rearrangement joins TRBV11-2 to TRBJ1-2; D gene unclear. The V gene's germline CDR1 is SGHAT and CDR2 FQNNGV. This CDR3 contains 13 residues. The V end was cut by 0 bases, the J end by 4 bases, with 6 bases between. The CDR3 DNA follows: TGTGCCAGCAGCTTAGAACGCCCCTATGGCTACACCTTC. As protein: CASSLERPYGYTF.

In this sample, this clonotype turned up a few times. The V call is TRBV15, the J call TRBJ2-7; 8 bases are a match to TRBD1. The length of the CDR3 is 12 residues. V was pared by 9 bases and J by 5 bases, with 6 bases of the junction left unmatched. Germline assignment: CDR1 LNHNV and CDR2 YYDKDF (reference sequence). CDR3 DNA sequence: TGTGCCACTGGACAGGGAGGCCACGAGCAGTACTTC. This sequence encodes CATGQGGHEQYF.

This clonotype was seen only a few times. This chain uses TRBV6-5 with TRBJ2-5, with D unclear. Trimming took 7 bases from V and 7 from J, leaving 13 bases between them. This CDR3 contains 12 residues. From germline, CDR1 is MNHEY and CDR2 SVGAGI. CDR3 coding DNA: TGTGCCAGCATATCCGTGAGTGGGACCCAGTACTTC. Protein: CASISVSGTQYF.

V usage is TRBV6-1 and J usage is TRBJ2-7; 10 bases are a match to TRBD2. CDR3 length equals 16 residues. Germline lookup yields CDR1 MNHNS and CDR2 SASEGT. V shed 3 bases and J 3 bases; nucleotides not matched to a gene: 8. CDR3: CASSDLASGGHYEQYF. The CDR3 DNA follows: TGTGCCAGCAGTGACCTAGCTAGCGGGGGACACTACGAGCAGTACTTC.

The gene calls are TRBV7-2 and TRBJ1-1; D gene uncertain. The V end lost 0 bases, the J end lost 6 bases, and 8 bases lay between the germline ends. Germline values: CDR1 SGHTA, CDR2 FQGNSA. The CDR3 covers 13 residues. Here the CDR3 DNA reads TGTGCCAGCAGCTTAGCGATCCGGCCTGAAGCTTTCTTT. This codes for CASSLAIRPEAFF.

The rearrangement joins TRBV12-3 or TRBV12-4 to TRBJ2-3; 14 bases agree with TRBD2. J lost 10 bases, V lost 6 bases, and 12 bases had no gene match. CDR3 length: 16 amino acids. The CDR3 nucleotides read TGTGCCAGCAGCCTAAGACTAGCGGGGGGGCCCAGTTCGCAGTATTTT. This translates into CASSLRLAGGPSSQYF.

At least ten counts were recorded for this clonotype. V gene TRBV7-2 combines with J gene TRBJ2-7; D gene unclear. CDR3 length equals 13 residues. V lost 1 base, J lost 1 base, and 5 bases lay in between. Germline V lookup: CDR1 SGHTA, CDR2 FQGNSA. The CDR3 sequence: CASSLEWSYEQYF. In nucleotides, the CDR3 is TGTGCCAGCAGCTTAGAATGGTCCTACGAGCAGTACTTC.

This clonotype has only a few counts. V gene TRBV16 combines with J gene TRBJ1-2; D might be TRBD1 (5 bases). V was pared by 0 bases and J by 8 bases, with 13 bases between. Germline-derived CDR1 and CDR2 are KGHSY and FQNENV. This CDR3 contains 14 residues. The CDR3, as DNA: TGTGCCAGCAGCCAATCGTCCCGGGGCAAAGGCTACACCTTC. This encodes CASSQSSRGKGYTF.

This clonotype has only a few counts. V usage is TRBV13 and J usage is TRBJ2-1, with TRBD1 matching over 10 bases. Germline CDR1 reads PRHDT; CDR2 reads FYEKMQ (reference sequence). The CDR3 is 15 amino acids. V was pared by 7 bases and J by 3 bases, with 6 bases of the junction left unmatched. This chain's CDR3 is CASNFGDRGYNEQFF. CDR3 sequence (DNA): TGTGCCAGCAACTTTGGGGACAGGGGCTACAATGAGCAGTTCTTC.

V gene TRBV5-1 combines with J gene TRBJ1-2; the D is unclear. The germline V gene has CDR1 SGHRS and CDR2 YFSETQ. CDR3 length: 13 amino acids. V gave up 2 bases and J gave up 3 bases, with 8 bases separating them. The CDR3 DNA is TGCGCCAGCAGCTTCGGCGAATACTATGGCTACACCTTC. This sequence encodes CASSFGEYYGYTF.

The gene calls are TRBV2 and TRBJ1-6; 10 nucleotides align to TRBD1. Trimming cost V 4 bases and J 7 bases; bases outside gene matches: 4. In germline, CDR1 is SNHLY, CDR2 FYNNEI. CDR3 length equals 15 residues. As DNA, the CDR3 is TGTGCCAGCAGTGGGGCGGGACAGGGGAATTCACCCCTCCACTTT. Translation: CASSGAGQGNSPLHF.

The chain carries TRBV20-1 and TRBJ1-1, with D possibly being TRBD1 (5 bases). Trimming removed 5 bases at V and 3 bases at J, with 13 bases between. CDR3 size: 13 residues. CDR1 DFQATT and CDR2 SNEGSKA come from the germline V gene (reference sequence). This chain's CDR3 is CSASRVLDTEAFF. The CDR3 nucleotides read TGCAGTGCTTCCAGGGTTTTGGACACTGAAGCTTTCTTT.

On this clonotype itself: Being one base from a much bigger clone, this may be a read error. V is TRBV20-1 and J is TRBJ2-7; D is uncertain. The CDR3 has 12 residues. Germline V lookup: CDR1 DFQATT, CDR2 SNEGSKA (reference sequence). CDR3 loop: CSATSKAYGQYF. The CDR3 coding sequence is TGCAGTGCTACATCCAAGGCTTACGGGCAGTACTTC.

This clonotype showed up just a few times. The V and J genes are TRBV11-2 and TRBJ1-4; TRBD1 might be the D (6 bases). The V end was cut by 4 bases, the J end by 0 bases, with 12 bases between. CDR3 size: 16 residues. Germline CDR1 SGHAT, CDR2 FQNNGV. CDR3 residues: CASSSGQTATNEKLFF. The CDR3 coding sequence is TGTGCCAGCAGCTCCGGACAGACTGCAACTAATGAAAAACTGTTTTTT.